These 8 T cell receptor beta chains came from one sample sequenced in a study of blood T cell repertoires in COVID-19. Profiling relied on immunoSEQ multiplex PCR, and the TCRdb table lists in-frame clones only, not all of them. The data contain about 330,000 clones, under 95% of them singletons. The sequenced sample was PBMCs or T cells enriched from blood (not recorded which). The receptor source for this set is a woman aged 25-40 years who had recovered from COVID-19.

The chain carries TRBV27 and TRBJ1-1; TRBD1 agrees at 7 bases. In germline, CDR1 is MNHEY, CDR2 SMNVEV (reference sequence). The CDR3 has 17 residues. Trimming at V came to 9 bases and at J to 1 base, leaving 17 bases not matched to a gene. Written as DNA, the CDR3 is TGTGCCAGGATTCGAACAGGGGCCAGGTGGGCGAACACTGAAGCTTTCTTT. It is translated as CARIRTGARWANTEAFF.

The chain combines TRBV3-1 (or the pseudogene TRBV3-2) with TRBJ2-5; D not certain. Germline V gene data show CDR1 as LGHDT and CDR2 as YNNKEL (reference sequence). This CDR3 is 13 amino acids long. Trimming pared 1 base from V and 5 bases from J, leaving 8 bases between. CDR3 loop: CASSQASRETQYF. CDR3 nucleotides: TGTGCCAGCAGCCAAGCCTCCCGGGAGACCCAGTACTTC.

This clone was seen a single time. This chain links TRBV18 with TRBJ2-3, with D unresolved. This CDR3 region has 13 residues. Trimming took 4 bases from V and 2 from J, leaving 7 bases between them. CDR1 KGHSH and CDR2 LQKENI come from the germline V gene. CDR3: CASSLYDTDTQYF. CDR3 sequence (DNA): TGTGCCAGCTCACTCTACGACACAGATACGCAGTATTTT.

This chain uses TRBV5-1 with TRBJ1-3; no clear D. Germline loops: CDR1 SGHRS, CDR2 YFSETQ. The CDR3 is 14 residues long. Trimming left V 5 bases short and J 2 bases short, with 11 bases between. The CDR3 region is CASRSTETGNTIYF. The DNA for the CDR3 is TGCGCCAGCAGATCCACAGAGACTGGAAACACCATATATTTT. The full variable domain, with the rest looked up from reference TRBV5-1 and TRBJ1-3, is KAGVTQTPRYLIKTRGQQVTLSCSPISGHRSVSWYQQTPGQGLQFLFEYFSETQRNKGNFPGRFSGRQFSNSRSEMNVSTLELGDSALYLCASRSTETGNTIYFGEGSWLTVV.

DNA of the CDR3: TGCGCCAGCAGACCCGGGGGGGGGAAAGAGACCCAGTACTTC. The encoded protein is CASRPGGGKETQYF. This sequence joins TRBV5-1 and TRBJ2-5; 8 bases align to TRBD2. The germline V gene encodes CDR1 SGHRS and CDR2 YFSETQ. The V segment lost 5 bases and the J segment 3 bases; nucleotides outside the gene matches: 6. The CDR3 sequence is 14 residues long.

This clone was detected a few times. V is TRBV5-5 and J is TRBJ2-5, with a possible D match to TRBD1 (6 bases). V gave up 1 base and J gave up 1 base, with 8 bases separating them. This CDR3 is 14 amino acids long. Germline values: CDR1 SGHKS, CDR2 YYEKEE (reference sequence). CDR3 nucleotide sequence: TGTGCCAGCAGCTTGAGGGGGACCCAAGAGACCCAGTACTTC. Translation gives CASSLRGTQETQYF.

J is TRBJ2-1 and V is TRBV5-1, with TRBD2 matching over 8 bases. Germline trimming cut 5 bases from V and 7 bases from J; bases unmatched to any gene: 5. This CDR3 is 13 amino acids long. Germline V CDR1 and CDR2: SGHRS, YFSETQ. CDR3 amino acids: CASRPPGGNEQFF. CDR3 sequence (DNA): TGCGCCAGCAGACCCCCGGGGGGGAATGAGCAGTTCTTC.

V gene TRBV5-1 combines with J gene TRBJ1-3; TRBD1 is a possible D gene (5 bases). The CDR3 extends over 15 amino acids. V gave up 4 bases and J gave up 0 bases, with 11 bases separating them. Germline CDR1 and CDR2: SGHRS and YFSETQ. The CDR3 nucleotides read TGCGCCAGCAGCCTAGGGGACTCCTCTGGAAACACCATATATTTT. Translating it yields CASSLGDSSGNTIYF.